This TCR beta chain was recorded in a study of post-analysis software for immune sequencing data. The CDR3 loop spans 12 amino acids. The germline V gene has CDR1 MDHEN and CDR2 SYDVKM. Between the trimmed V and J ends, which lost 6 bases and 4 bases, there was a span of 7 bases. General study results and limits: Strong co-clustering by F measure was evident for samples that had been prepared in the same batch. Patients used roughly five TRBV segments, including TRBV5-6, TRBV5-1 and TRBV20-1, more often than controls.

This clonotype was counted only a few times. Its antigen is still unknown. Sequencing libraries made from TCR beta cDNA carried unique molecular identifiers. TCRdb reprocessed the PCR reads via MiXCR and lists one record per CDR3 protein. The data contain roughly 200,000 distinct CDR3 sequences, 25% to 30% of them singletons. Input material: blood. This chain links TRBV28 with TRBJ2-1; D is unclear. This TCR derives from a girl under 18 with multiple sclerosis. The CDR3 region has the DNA TGTGCCAGCAGCCTAAATTACAATGAGCAGTTCTTC. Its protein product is CASSLNYNEQFF.